This T cell receptor beta chain appears in the sequencing data of a study of ipilimumab plus nivolumab after autologous stem cell transplantation. This clone has a handful of counts. Starting 14 to 28 days after autologous transplant, ipilimumab 1 mg/kg was given. The table came from immunoSEQ multiplex PCR; TCRdb's copy has only in-frame clones and leaves some out. The sample includes under 6,000 clones, 76% of them seen just once. Per the germline V gene, CDR1 is KGHSH and CDR2 is LQKENI. With 3 bases removed from V and 6 bases from J, the gap between germline ends came to 14 bases. The CDR3 has 15 amino acids.

Sequenced material: PBMCs, taken in a trial of ipilimumab plus nivolumab as post-transplant consolidation. The rearrangement links TRBV18 to TRBJ2-2; D is possibly TRBD2 (5 bases). This receptor was identified in a male donor with multiple myeloma. This CDR3 reads CASSPVGSRAGELFF. CDR3 nucleotide sequence: TGTGCCAGCTCACCGGTAGGGAGTCGGGCCGGGGAGCTGTTTTTT. Drawing the rest from reference TRBV18 and TRBJ2-2, the complete variable domain is NAGVMQNPRHLVRRRGQEARLRCSPMKGHSHVYWYRQLPEEGLKFMVYLQKENIIDESGMPKERFSAEFPKEGPSILRIQQVVRGDSAAYFCASSPVGSRAGELFFGEGSRLTVL.